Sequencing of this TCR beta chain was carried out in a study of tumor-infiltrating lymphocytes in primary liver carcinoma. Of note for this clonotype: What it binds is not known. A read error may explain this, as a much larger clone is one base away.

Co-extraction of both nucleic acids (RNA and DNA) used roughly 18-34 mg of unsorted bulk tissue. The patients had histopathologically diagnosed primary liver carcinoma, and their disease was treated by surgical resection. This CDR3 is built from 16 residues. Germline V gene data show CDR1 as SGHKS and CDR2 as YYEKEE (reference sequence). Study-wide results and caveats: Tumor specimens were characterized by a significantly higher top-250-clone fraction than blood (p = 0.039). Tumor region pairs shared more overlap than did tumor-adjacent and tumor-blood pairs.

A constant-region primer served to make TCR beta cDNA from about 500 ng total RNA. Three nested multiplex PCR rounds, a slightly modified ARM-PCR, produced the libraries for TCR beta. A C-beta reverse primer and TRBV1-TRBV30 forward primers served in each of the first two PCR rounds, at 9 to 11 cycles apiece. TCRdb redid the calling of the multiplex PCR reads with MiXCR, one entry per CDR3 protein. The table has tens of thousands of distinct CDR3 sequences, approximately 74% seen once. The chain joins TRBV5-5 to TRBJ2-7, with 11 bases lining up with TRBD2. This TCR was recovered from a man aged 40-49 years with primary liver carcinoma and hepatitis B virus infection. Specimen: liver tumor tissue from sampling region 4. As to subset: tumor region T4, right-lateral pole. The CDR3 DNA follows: TGTGCCAACAGCTTGGGGCTAGCGGGAGGCGACTACGAGCAGTACTTC. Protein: CANSLGLAGGDYEQYF.